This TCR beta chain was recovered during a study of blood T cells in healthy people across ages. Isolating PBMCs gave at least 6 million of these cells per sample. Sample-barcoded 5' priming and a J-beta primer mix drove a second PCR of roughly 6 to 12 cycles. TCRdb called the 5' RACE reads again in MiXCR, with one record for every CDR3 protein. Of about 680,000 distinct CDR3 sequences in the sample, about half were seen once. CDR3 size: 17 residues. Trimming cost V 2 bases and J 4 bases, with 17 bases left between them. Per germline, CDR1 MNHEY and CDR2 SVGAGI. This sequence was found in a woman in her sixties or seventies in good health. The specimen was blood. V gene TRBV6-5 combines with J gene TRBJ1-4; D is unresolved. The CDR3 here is CASSYRYSAPFNEKLFF. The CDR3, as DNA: TGTGCCAGCAGTTACCGGTACAGCGCACCCTTTAATGAAAAACTGTTTTTT.